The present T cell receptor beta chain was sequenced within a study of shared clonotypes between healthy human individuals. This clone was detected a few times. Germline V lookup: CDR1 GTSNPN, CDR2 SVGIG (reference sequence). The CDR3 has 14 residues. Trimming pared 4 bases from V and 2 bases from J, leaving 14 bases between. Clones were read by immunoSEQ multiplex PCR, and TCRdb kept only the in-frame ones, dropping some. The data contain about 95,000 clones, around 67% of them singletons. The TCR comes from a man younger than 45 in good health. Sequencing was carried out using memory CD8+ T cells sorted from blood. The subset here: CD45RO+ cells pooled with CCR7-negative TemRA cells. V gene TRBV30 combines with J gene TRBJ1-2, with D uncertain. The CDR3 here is CAWTRTGSNYGYTF. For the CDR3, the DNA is TGTGCCTGGACCCGTACCGGTTCCAACTATGGCTACACCTTC.